This TCR beta chain was identified in a study of prognosis after radiotherapy for stage I lung cancer. Study overall: Ages of the 13 men and about 6 women ranged 53 to 84 years, median around 70. Adenocarcinoma occurred in over 10 patients and squamous cell carcinoma in several. Nobody among the patients got concurrent therapy with stereotactic body radiotherapy. Notes on the study in general: Once stereotactic body radiation therapy had been given, unique TCR clone counts fell, with a median of roughly 9,300 versus 7,200.

This clonotype was recorded at least ten times. As yet, its antigen is unknown. Using two-round multiplex PCR, the authors amplified TCR beta CDR3 from genomic DNA. Each TRBV and TRBJ gene had its own primer in the first PCR round. TCRdb re-called the multiplex PCR reads with MiXCR, one entry per CDR3 protein. Of 10,000 to 15,000 distinct CDR3 sequences in the sample, 43% were seen once. Germline lookup yields CDR1 MDHEN and CDR2 SYDVKM. The CDR3 runs 16 residues. V was clipped by 3 bases and J by 2 bases, with 16 bases between them. This specimen was PBMCs, taken before or after stereotactic body radiation therapy (not recorded which). This clonotype originated in a donor at least 50 years old with non-small cell lung cancer. This chain joins TRBV28 and TRBJ1-1; possibly TRBD1 for D (6 bases). CDR3 loop: CASSFLSGEDNTEAFF. Written as DNA, the CDR3 is TGTGCCAGCAGTTTCTTATCAGGGGAAGATAACACTGAAGCTTTCTTT.